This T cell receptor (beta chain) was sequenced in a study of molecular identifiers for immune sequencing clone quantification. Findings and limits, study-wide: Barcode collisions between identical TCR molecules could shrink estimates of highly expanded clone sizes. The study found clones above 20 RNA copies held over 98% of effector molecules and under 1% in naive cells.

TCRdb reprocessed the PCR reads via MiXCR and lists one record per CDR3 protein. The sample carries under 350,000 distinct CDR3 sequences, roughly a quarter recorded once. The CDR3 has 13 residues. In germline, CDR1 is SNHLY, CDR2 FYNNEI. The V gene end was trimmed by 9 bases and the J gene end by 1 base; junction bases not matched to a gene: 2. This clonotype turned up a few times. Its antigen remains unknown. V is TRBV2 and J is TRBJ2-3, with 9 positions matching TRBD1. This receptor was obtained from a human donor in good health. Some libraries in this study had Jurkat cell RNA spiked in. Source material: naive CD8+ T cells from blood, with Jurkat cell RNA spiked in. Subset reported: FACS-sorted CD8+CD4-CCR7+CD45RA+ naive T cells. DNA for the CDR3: TGTGCCAGGAGGACAGGGGGCACAGATACGCAGTATTTT. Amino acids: CARRTGGTDTQYF.